This T cell receptor (beta chain) was captured by sequencing in a study of molecular identifiers for immune sequencing clone quantification. Background on the study: Replicate RNA came from about 19,000 or 110,000 naive CD8 cells and was split five ways, and four parts were sequenced.

The study, taken as a whole, reports: Over 98% of effector molecules, but under 1% in naive cells, were held by clones with more than 20 RNA copies.

As to this clonotype: Its antigen is unknown. The junction departs from germline at one end; a sequencing error may be responsible.

Germline V gene lookup returns CDR1 LNHDA and CDR2 SQIVND (reference sequence). The CDR3 contains 15 residues. TCRdb called the PCR reads again in MiXCR, with one record for every CDR3 protein. The sample contains roughly 100,000 distinct CDR3 sequences, about 35% of which appear only once. It was from about 21,000 to 970,000 sorted cells, with 10%, 30% or 50% RNA, that naive CD8 libraries came. Sorted naive CD8 T cells were those defined as CD8+CD4-CCR7+CD45RA+. Material: naive CD8+ T cells from blood, with Jurkat cell RNA spiked in. The sample's subset: FACS-sorted CD8+CD4-CCR7+CD45RA+ naive T cells. This chain joins TRBV19 and TRBJ2-3; TRBD2 aligns across 10 bases. This receptor was taken from a human donor in good health. Some libraries in this study had Jurkat cell RNA spiked in. CDR3 region: CASSKASGRPDTQNF. The DNA for the CDR3 is TGTGCCAGTAGTAAGGCTAGCGGGAGACCAGATACGCAGAATTTT.